Listed here are 2 T cell receptor beta chains from one sample, sequenced in a study of blood T cell repertoires in COVID-19 (dated by TCRdb to the early 2020s). Library prep was done by the immunoSEQ multiplex PCR assay. Sourced from immuneACCESS, this table was stored by TCRdb with only in-frame sequences that have V and J called. A share of the clones is absent; for the studies checked, an unresolved V gene accounts for under half, and the remainder has no known explanation. In this sample the table shows about 240,000 clones, around four fifths of which occur a single time. Together, the top ten hold approximately 13% of the sample. Sample: peripheral blood. These receptors came from a woman aged 60-70 years with active or convalescent COVID-19.

The chain has TRBV6-5 and TRBJ2-4, with D tentatively TRBD1 (5 bases). This CDR3 is 15 amino acids long. Trimming shortened V by 7 bases and J by 0 bases, and 13 bases separated the two germline ends. Germline V gene data show CDR1 as MNHEY and CDR2 as SVGAGI. The CDR3 nucleotides read TGTGCCAGCACCGGACAAAATCTAGCCAAAAACATTCAGTACTTC. Its translation: CASTGQNLAKNIQYF.

Points on this clone: The junction differs from germline at one of its ends, possibly a read error. The rearrangement uses TRBV5-1 and TRBJ1-5, with a possible D match to TRBD1 (5 bases). The CDR3 extends over 14 amino acids. Germline values: CDR1 SGHRS, CDR2 YFSETQ. CDR3 in amino acids: CARSPRGGEQPQHF. The CDR3 bases are TGCGCCCGCAGCCCGCGGGGGGGGGAACAGCCCCAGCATTTT.